This T cell receptor beta chain was obtained from a study of OX40 agonist ivuxolimab in advanced cancers. Comments on this clone: What it binds is not known.

Study observations and caveats: Averaged across samples, CD8+ T cells carried more expanded clones than CD4+ did.

The V gene end was trimmed by 2 bases and the J gene end by 4 bases; junction bases not matched to a gene: 2. The CDR3 is 15 amino acids. The V gene's germline CDR1 is SGDLS and CDR2 YYNGEE. Sequenced by immunoSEQ multiplex PCR; TCRdb stores in-frame clones only, minus some. The sample holds about 31,000 clones, approximately 86% seen once. The TCR was taken from an adult with an advanced solid tumor such as melanoma, head and neck, liver or kidney cancer. The gene calls are TRBV9 and TRBJ2-1; 11 bases agree with TRBD2. The material was CD4+ or CD8+ T cells sorted from blood, obtained in a trial of the OX40 agonist ivuxolimab. CDR3 DNA sequence: TGTGCCAGCAGCGTGACTAGCGGGACGTACAATGAGCAGTTCTTC. It encodes CASSVTSGTYNEQFF.